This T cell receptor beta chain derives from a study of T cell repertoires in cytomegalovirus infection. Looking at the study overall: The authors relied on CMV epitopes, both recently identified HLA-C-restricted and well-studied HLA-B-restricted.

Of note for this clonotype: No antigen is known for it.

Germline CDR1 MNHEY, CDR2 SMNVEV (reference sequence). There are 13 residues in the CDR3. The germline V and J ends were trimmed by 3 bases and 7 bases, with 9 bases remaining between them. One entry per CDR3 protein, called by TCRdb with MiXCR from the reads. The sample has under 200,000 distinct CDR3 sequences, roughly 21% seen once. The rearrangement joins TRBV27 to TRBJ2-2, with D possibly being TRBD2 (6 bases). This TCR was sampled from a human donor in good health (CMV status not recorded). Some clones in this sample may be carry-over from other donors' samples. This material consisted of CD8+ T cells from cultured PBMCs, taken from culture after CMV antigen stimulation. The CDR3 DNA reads TGTGCCAGCAGTTTCCAGGGAGGCGGGGAGCTGTTTTTT. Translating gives CASSFQGGGELFF.